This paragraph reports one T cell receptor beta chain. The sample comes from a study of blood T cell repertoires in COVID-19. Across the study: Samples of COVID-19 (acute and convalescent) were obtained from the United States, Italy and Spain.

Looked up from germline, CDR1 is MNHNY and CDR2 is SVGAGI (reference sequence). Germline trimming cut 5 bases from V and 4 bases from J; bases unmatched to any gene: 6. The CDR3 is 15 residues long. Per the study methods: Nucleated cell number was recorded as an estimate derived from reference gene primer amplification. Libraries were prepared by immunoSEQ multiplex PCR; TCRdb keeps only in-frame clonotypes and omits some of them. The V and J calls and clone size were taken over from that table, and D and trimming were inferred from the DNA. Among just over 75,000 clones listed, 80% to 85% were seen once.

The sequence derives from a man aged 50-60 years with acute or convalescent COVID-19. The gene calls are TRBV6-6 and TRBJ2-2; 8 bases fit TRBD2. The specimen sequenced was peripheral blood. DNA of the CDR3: TGTGCCAGCAGTCCAAGCGGGAGCATCACCGGGGAGCTGTTTTTT. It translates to CASSPSGSITGELFF.